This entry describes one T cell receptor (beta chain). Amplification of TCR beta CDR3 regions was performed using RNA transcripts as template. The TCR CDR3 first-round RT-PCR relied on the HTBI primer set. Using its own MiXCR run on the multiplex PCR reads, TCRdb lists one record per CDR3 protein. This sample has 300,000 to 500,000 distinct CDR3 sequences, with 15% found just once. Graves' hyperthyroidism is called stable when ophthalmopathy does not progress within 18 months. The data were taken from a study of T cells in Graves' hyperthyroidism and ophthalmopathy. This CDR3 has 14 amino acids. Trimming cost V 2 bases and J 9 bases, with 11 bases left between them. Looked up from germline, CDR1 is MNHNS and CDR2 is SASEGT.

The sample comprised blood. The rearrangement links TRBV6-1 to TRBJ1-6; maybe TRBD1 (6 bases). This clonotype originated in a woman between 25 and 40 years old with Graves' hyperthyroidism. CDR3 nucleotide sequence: TGTGCCAGCAGTGAAATTCTAGGGGGTTCACCCCTCCACTTT. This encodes CASSEILGGSPLHF.